One and the same sample provided the 27 T cell receptor beta chains below, sequenced in a study of technical replicates of blood from a handful of donors. Libraries were prepared by immunoSEQ multiplex PCR; TCRdb keeps only in-frame clonotypes and omits some of them. The table has over 70,000 clones, approximately 97% seen once; the top ten hold more than 0.15%. Sequenced sample: T cells isolated from PBMCs. These receptors were obtained from a human donor in good health.

The chain couples TRBV18 to TRBJ2-7; 7 bases agree with TRBD1. CDR1 and CDR2 from the germline V gene are KGHSH and LQKENI. J lost 6 bases, V lost 6 bases, and 5 bases had no gene match. The length of the CDR3 is 12 residues. CDR3 DNA sequence: TGTGCCAGCTCCTTAGACAGGGTCGAGCAGTACTTC. Amino acid sequence: CASSLDRVEQYF.

The chain carries TRBV19 and TRBJ2-5, with D uncertain. V gave up 1 base and J gave up 5 bases, with 14 bases separating them. This CDR3 has 15 amino acids. CDR1 LNHDA and CDR2 SQIVND come from the germline V gene (reference sequence). The CDR3 spells CASSIGVEDRETQYF. The CDR3 DNA follows: TGTGCCAGTAGTATAGGGGTAGAGGATCGGGAGACCCAGTACTTC.

The chain carries TRBV27 and TRBJ1-5; D remains ambiguous. Trimming cost V 2 bases and J 0 bases, with 5 bases left between them. This CDR3 contains 14 residues. From germline, CDR1 is MNHEY and CDR2 SMNVEV (reference sequence). CDR3 in amino acids: CASSLRDSNQPQHF. The DNA for the CDR3 is TGTGCCAGCAGTTTACGGGATAGCAATCAGCCCCAGCATTTT.

The chain couples TRBV6-1 to TRBJ2-5; possibly TRBD2 for D (6 bases). The CDR3 totals 14 residues. Germline V gene lookup returns CDR1 MNHNS and CDR2 SASEGT. Trimming took off 8 bases at V and 1 base at J, with 14 bases between the two ends. The CDR3 nucleotides read TGTGCCAGCGGGGCAGGACTACCCCAAGAGACCCAGTACTTC. It codes for CASGAGLPQETQYF.

This chain joins TRBV15 and TRBJ2-1, with TRBD2 as a possible D gene (6 bases). The germline V gene encodes CDR1 LNHNV and CDR2 YYDKDF (reference sequence). The CDR3 runs 16 residues. Trimming removed 1 base at V and 3 bases at J, with 13 bases between. The CDR3 loop is CATSRARLGGYNEQFF. The DNA for the CDR3 is TGTGCCACCAGCAGAGCGCGACTAGGCGGCTACAATGAGCAGTTCTTC.

V usage is TRBV12-5 and J usage is TRBJ1-6; D unclear. This CDR3 has 17 residues. V shed 6 bases and J shed 0 bases, with 15 bases lying between them. CDR1 is LGHNT, CDR2 FRNRAP, per germline. The CDR3 sequence: CASGSRPGSSYNSPLHF. The CDR3 DNA follows: TGTGCTAGTGGCTCTCGACCGGGAAGCTCCTATAATTCACCCCTCCACTTT. The full variable domain, its missing parts supplied by reference TRBV12-5 and TRBJ1-6, is DARVTQTPRHKVTEMGQEVTMRCQPILGHNTVFWYRQTMMQGLELLAYFRNRAPLDDSGMPKDRFSAEMPDATLATLKIQPSEPRDSAVYFCASGSRPGSSYNSPLHFGNGTRLTVT.

This clone was seen only once. This chain connects TRBV5-1 to TRBJ1-3; perhaps TRBD1 as D (6 bases). Germline V CDR1 and CDR2: SGHRS, YFSETQ. The CDR3 runs to 18 residues. Deletions cut 4 bases from V and 0 bases from J, with 20 bases between. For the CDR3, the DNA is TGCGCCAGCAGCACCACCGGGACACTGACTCACTCTGGAAACACCATATATTTT. Amino acid sequence: CASSTTGTLTHSGNTIYF.

V and J are TRBV25-1 and TRBJ2-1, with 10 bases that match TRBD1. V shed 0 bases, J shed 4 bases, and the junction held 9 bases outside the gene matches. The V gene's germline CDR1 is MGHDK and CDR2 SYGVNS. The CDR3 extends over 18 amino acids. The DNA of the CDR3 is TGTGCCAGCAGTGAATATGGGGGACAGGGGACAAAGTACAATGAGCAGTTCTTC. Translation gives CASSEYGGQGTKYNEQFF. The whole variable domain, remainder taken from reference TRBV25-1 and TRBJ2-1, is EADIYQTPRYLVIGTGKKITLECSQTMGHDKMYWYQQDPGMELHLIHYSYGVNSTEKGDLSSESTVSRIRTEHFPLTLESARPSHTSQYLCASSEYGGQGTKYNEQFFGPGTRLTVL.

This clone was counted a single time. CDR3 amino acids: CASSLTSGRHEQFF. The CDR3 nucleotides are TGTGCCAGCAGCTTGACTAGCGGGAGACATGAGCAGTTCTTC. The gene calls are TRBV7-9 and TRBJ2-1; 12 bases match TRBD2. This CDR3 has 14 amino acids. CDR1 SEHNR and CDR2 FQNEAQ come from the germline V gene (reference sequence). V lost 3 bases to trimming and J lost 8 bases; unmatched junction nucleotides: 2.

The V call is TRBV10-1, the J call TRBJ1-3, with D hard to call. The CDR3 runs 13 residues. The V end lost 8 bases, the J end lost 1 base, and 9 bases lay between the germline ends. Germline CDR1 is WNHNN and CDR2 is SYGVQD (reference sequence). CDR3 DNA: TGCGCCAGCCAACTTTGGTCTGGAAACACCATATATTTT. Translating it yields CASQLWSGNTIYF.

The chain links TRBV4-1 to TRBJ1-1; 10 positions agree with TRBD1. This CDR3 is built from 17 residues. After removal of 2 bases from V and 8 bases from J, the junction contained 14 bases not matched to a gene. Germline V gives CDR1 MGHRA, CDR2 YSYEKL. This CDR3 is CASSQSLGGQGEGEAFF. The CDR3 DNA follows: TGCGCCAGCAGCCAATCGCTTGGAGGACAGGGGGAGGGGGAAGCTTTCTTT.

This chain links TRBV7-9 with TRBJ1-5; 7 positions match TRBD1. Germline lookup yields CDR1 SEHNR and CDR2 FQNEAQ (reference sequence). The length of the CDR3 is 16 residues. Trimming cost V 5 bases and J 3 bases; bases outside gene matches: 10. CDR3 residues: CASSLTGTALNQPQHF. The CDR3 nucleotides read TGTGCCAGCAGCCTAACGGGGACAGCCCTCAATCAGCCCCAGCATTTT.

The rearrangement links TRBV11-2 to TRBJ2-7, with D perhaps TRBD2 (6 bases). Trimming cost V 6 bases and J 3 bases, with 15 bases left between them. The germline gives CDR1 SGHAT, CDR2 FQNNGV. This CDR3 comprises 14 residues. The CDR3 sequence: CASRPGLADYEQYF. In nucleotides, the CDR3 is TGTGCCAGCAGGCCGGGACTCGCCGACTACGAGCAGTACTTC.

The gene calls are TRBV19 and TRBJ2-1; perhaps TRBD2 as D (5 bases). Trimming cost V 6 bases and J 10 bases, with 16 bases left between them. This CDR3 is built from 13 residues. Germline V gene lookup returns CDR1 LNHDA and CDR2 SQIVND (reference sequence). The CDR3 bases are TGTGCCAGTAGCATAACTAGTTTTAGCGAGCAGTTCTTC. It encodes CASSITSFSEQFF.

CDR3 sequence reads: CASSNLAGGTNYEQYF. The CDR3 bases are TGTGCCAGCAGCAACCTAGCGGGAGGAACTAACTACGAGCAGTACTTC. The V gene is TRBV7-9, the J gene TRBJ2-7, with TRBD2 matching over 11 bases. The CDR3 contains 16 residues. Germline V CDR1 and CDR2: SEHNR, FQNEAQ (reference sequence). V lost 5 bases, J lost 3 bases, and 9 bases stayed unmatched.

The chain is built from TRBV5-5 and TRBJ1-1, with D perhaps matching TRBD1 (5 bases). Germline CDR1 and CDR2: SGHKS and YYEKEE (reference sequence). Trimming took off 3 bases at V and 0 bases at J, with 6 bases between the two ends. The CDR3 sequence is 13 residues long. CDR3 in DNA: TGTGCCAGCAGCTGGACACTGAACACTGAAGCTTTCTTT. It codes for CASSWTLNTEAFF.

The gene calls are TRBV4-2 and TRBJ1-5; D remains unclear. The CDR3 sequence is 15 residues long. The ends were cut back, 0 bases at V and 5 bases at J, with 11 bases in the middle. The germline gives CDR1 LGHNA, CDR2 YNFKEQ. The DNA of the CDR3 is TGTGCCAGCAGCCAAGACTCTGAAACAGATCAGCCCCAGCATTTT. This codes for CASSQDSETDQPQHF.

As DNA, the CDR3 is TGTGCCAGCAGAACTAGCTGGGGTTCGGATACGCAGTATTTT. Its protein is CASRTSWGSDTQYF. The chain has TRBV7-9 and TRBJ2-3; a possible D gene is TRBD2 (6 bases). CDR3 length: 14 amino acids. Germline-derived CDR1 and CDR2 are SEHNR and FQNEAQ (reference sequence). Trimming removed 6 bases from V and 6 bases from J, with 16 bases in between.

The chain combines TRBV9 with TRBJ2-7; D not certain. V was cut by 0 bases and J by 7 bases, with 14 bases left in between. This CDR3 is built from 14 residues. CDR1 is SGDLS, CDR2 YYNGEE, per germline. CDR3 loop: CASSVGVSAVEQYF. The CDR3, as DNA: TGTGCCAGCAGCGTAGGAGTGAGCGCAGTGGAGCAGTACTTC. Based on the CDR3 plus reference TRBV9 and TRBJ2-7, the full variable domain is DSGVTQTPKHLITATGQRVTLRCSPRSGDLSVYWYQQSLDQGLQFLIQYYNGEERAKGNILERFSAQQFPDLHSELNLSSLELGDSALYFCASSVGVSAVEQYFGPGTRLTVT.

The chain has TRBV5-1 and TRBJ1-2; 7 positions match TRBD1. From germline, CDR1 is SGHRS and CDR2 YFSETQ. The CDR3 spans 16 residues. Trimming took 3 bases from V and 5 from J; bases not matched to a gene: 13. CDR3 nucleotide sequence: TGCGCCAGCAGCTCGAGTGGGACAGACCGAAGGTATGGCTACACCTTC. Translated, it gives CASSSSGTDRRYGYTF.

This clone was seen a single time. This chain joins TRBV7-9 and TRBJ2-7; 7 positions match TRBD2. The V gene's germline CDR1 is SEHNR and CDR2 FQNEAQ (reference sequence). The CDR3 length is 12 residues. V lost 1 base, J lost 11 bases, and 5 bases stayed unmatched. The CDR3 spells CASSLGATSEYF. The CDR3 DNA reads TGTGCCAGCAGCTTAGGTGCAACTAGCGAGTACTTC.

V is TRBV6-6 and J is TRBJ1-5; D gene uncertain. Germline CDR1 and CDR2: MNHNY and SVGAGI (reference sequence). The V and J ends lost 5 bases and 4 bases respectively, with 15 bases between them. The CDR3 is 15 residues long. The CDR3, as DNA: TGTGCCAGCAGTCCCGGACGGGCGGGAAATCAGCCCCAGCATTTT. It is translated as CASSPGRAGNQPQHF.

The sample holds one count of this clone. The chain carries TRBV10-3 and TRBJ2-2, with 9 bases lining up with TRBD2. The germline CDR1 and CDR2 sequences are ENHRY and SYGVKD. There are 14 residues in the CDR3. V was pared by 4 bases and J by 7 bases, with 4 bases of the junction left unmatched. In nucleotides, the CDR3 is TGTGCCATCAGTGGCGGGGGGGCCGTCGGGGAGCTGTTTTTT. Translating gives CAISGGGAVGELFF.

The table lists this clone with a count of one. The rearrangement uses TRBV6-6 and TRBJ2-7; maybe TRBD1 (6 bases). Germline V gene data show CDR1 as MNHNY and CDR2 as SVGAGI (reference sequence). CDR3 size: 13 residues. V was clipped by 5 bases and J by 2 bases, with 10 bases between them. CDR3 coding DNA: TGTGCCAGCAGTCAGGACAGCCCCTACGAGCAGTACTTC. Translating it yields CASSQDSPYEQYF.

The V and J genes are TRBV19 and TRBJ1-1; D is possibly TRBD1 (5 bases). Germline lookup yields CDR1 LNHDA and CDR2 SQIVND (reference sequence). The CDR3 has 15 residues. V lost 2 bases and J lost 6, with 16 bases in between. The CDR3 bases are TGTGCCAGTAGTATATCGGAGGGGATTTGGTCTGAAGCTTTCTTT. Amino acids: CASSISEGIWSEAFF.

The chain combines TRBV18 with TRBJ1-5; D might be TRBD1 (5 bases). The CDR3 extends over 15 amino acids. Trimming took off 2 bases at V and 5 bases at J, with 13 bases between the two ends. The germline V gene has CDR1 KGHSH and CDR2 LQKENI. The CDR3: CASSPWGGDDQPQHF. Written as DNA, the CDR3 is TGTGCCAGCTCACCATGGGGGGGGGATGATCAGCCCCAGCATTTT.

This sequence joins TRBV25-1 and TRBJ1-5; 8 bases agree with TRBD1. The ends lost 8 bases at V and 5 bases at J; junction bases unmatched: 8. Germline V gene data show CDR1 as MGHDK and CDR2 as SYGVNS. The CDR3 is 14 amino acids. The CDR3 DNA follows: TGTGCCAGCCAACAGGGGGGCAAACATCAGCCCCAGCATTTT. Encoded protein: CASQQGGKHQPQHF.